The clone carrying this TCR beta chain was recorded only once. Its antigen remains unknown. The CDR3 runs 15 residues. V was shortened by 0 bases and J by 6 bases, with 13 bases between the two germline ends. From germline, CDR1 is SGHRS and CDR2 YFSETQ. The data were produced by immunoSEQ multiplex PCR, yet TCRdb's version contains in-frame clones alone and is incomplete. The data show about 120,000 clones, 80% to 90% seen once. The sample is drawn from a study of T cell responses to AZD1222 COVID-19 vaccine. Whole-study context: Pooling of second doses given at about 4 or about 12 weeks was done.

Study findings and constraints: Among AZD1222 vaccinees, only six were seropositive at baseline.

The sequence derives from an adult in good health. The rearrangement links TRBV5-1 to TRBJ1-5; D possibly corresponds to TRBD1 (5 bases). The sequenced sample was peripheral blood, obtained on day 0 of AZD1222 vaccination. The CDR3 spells CASSLGDREGQPQHF. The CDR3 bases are TGCGCCAGCAGCTTGGGGGACCGGGAAGGTCAGCCCCAGCATTTT.